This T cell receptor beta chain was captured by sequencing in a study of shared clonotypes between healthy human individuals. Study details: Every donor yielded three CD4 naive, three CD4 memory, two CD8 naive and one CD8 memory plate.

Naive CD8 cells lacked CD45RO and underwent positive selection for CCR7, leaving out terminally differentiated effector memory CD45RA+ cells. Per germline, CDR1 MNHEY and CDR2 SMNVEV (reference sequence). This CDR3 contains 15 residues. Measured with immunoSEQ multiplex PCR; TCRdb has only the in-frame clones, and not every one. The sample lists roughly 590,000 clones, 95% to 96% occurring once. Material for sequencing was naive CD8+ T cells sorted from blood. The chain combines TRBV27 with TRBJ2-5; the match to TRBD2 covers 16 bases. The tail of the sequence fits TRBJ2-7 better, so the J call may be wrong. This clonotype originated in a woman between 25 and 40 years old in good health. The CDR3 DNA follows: TGTGCCAGCAGTGCGGGGACTAGCGGGAGGGGCGAGCAGTACTTC. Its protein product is CASSAGTSGRGEQYF.